Each of the 20 T cell receptor beta chains below was sequenced from the same sample in a study of CD8 T cell repertoires and HIV-1 epitope variants. These receptors' targets are unknown. Clones were sequenced by immunoSEQ multiplex PCR, and TCRdb holds only the in-frame ones, with some missing. The repertoire consists of 5,800 or so clones, with about two thirds occurring once and the leading ten covering 44%. The sample comprised cultured CD8+ T cells derived from PBMCs. The receptors originated from a male donor with HIV.

Of note for this clone: A junction end diverges from the germline sequence, so it may reflect a read error. This chain links TRBV27 with TRBJ2-1, with 12 positions matching TRBD2. The CDR3 is 15 amino acids. Germline V CDR1 and CDR2: MNHEY, SMNVEV (reference sequence). This chain's CDR3 is CASTLLAGGPNEQFF. For the CDR3, the DNA is TGTGCCAGCACTTTACTAGCGGGGGGCCCTAATGAGCAGTTCTTC.

V usage is TRBV19 and J usage is TRBJ1-4; possible D gene TRBD1, 6 bases. There are 15 residues in the CDR3. Trimming pared 4 bases from V and 5 bases from J, leaving 14 bases between. CDR1 is LNHDA and CDR2 is SQIVND in the germline V gene (reference sequence). CDR3 bases: TGTGCCAGTAGTACTTACCGGGACATCAATGAAAAACTGTTTTTT. It translates to CASSTYRDINEKLFF. Combining the CDR3 with reference TRBV19 and TRBJ1-4 gives the whole variable domain DGGITQSPKYLFRKEGQNVTLSCEQNLNHDAMYWYRQDPGQGLRLIYYSQIVNDFQKGDIAEGYSVSREKKESFPLTVTSAQKNPTAFYLCASSTYRDINEKLFFGSGTQLSVL.

The rearrangement links TRBV15 to TRBJ2-5; the D call may be TRBD1 or TRBD2 (7 bases each). The ends were cut back, 0 bases at V and 3 bases at J, with 14 bases in the middle. The CDR3 extends over 16 amino acids. Germline CDR1 reads LNHNV; CDR2 reads YYDKDF (reference sequence). This CDR3 reads CATSRDLQGREETQYF. The CDR3 bases are TGTGCCACCAGCAGAGATCTACAGGGGAGGGAAGAGACCCAGTACTTC.

CDR3 residues: CASSPGVGNTIYF. For the CDR3, the DNA is TGTGCCTCCTCCCCGGGGGTTGGAAACACCATATATTTT. The gene calls are TRBV7-6 and TRBJ1-3, with D tentatively TRBD1 (5 bases). Trimming pared 11 bases from V and 3 bases from J, leaving 14 bases between. CDR1 and CDR2 from the germline V gene are SGHVS and FNYEAQ. The CDR3 runs 13 residues.

The gene calls are TRBV27 and TRBJ1-2; the match to TRBD1 covers 9 bases. Germline assignment: CDR1 MNHEY and CDR2 SMNVEV (reference sequence). The CDR3 is 17 amino acids. V shed 5 bases and J 6 bases; nucleotides not matched to a gene: 16. The CDR3 DNA sequence: TGTGCCAGCAGTCTAACGGCCCCACAGGGGGCGGTGGATGGCTACACCTTC. It specifies CASSLTAPQGAVDGYTF.

DNA of the CDR3: TGTGCCAGCAGCGTAGGAGGCGCCACTGAAGCTTTCTTT. It specifies CASSVGGATEAFF. The chain couples TRBV9 to TRBJ1-1; D ambiguous. CDR3 size: 13 residues. Germline CDR1 reads SGDLS; CDR2 reads YYNGEE. Trimming stripped 0 bases from V and 4 bases from J, with 7 bases between.

V gene TRBV2 combines with J gene TRBJ2-1, with 13 bases that match TRBD2. This CDR3 contains 16 residues. Trimming removed 5 bases from V and 8 bases from J; junction bases left unmatched: 9. Germline V gives CDR1 SNHLY, CDR2 FYNNEI. The CDR3 protein is CASSKRTSGSGDEQFF. In DNA, the CDR3 is TGTGCCAGCAGTAAAAGGACTAGCGGGAGTGGCGATGAGCAGTTCTTC.

Remarks on this clone: A read error may account for a junction end that differs from germline. The J gene is TRBJ2-3, the V gene TRBV5-1, with 7 bases aligning to TRBD2. Germline loops: CDR1 SGHRS, CDR2 YFSETQ. The CDR3 has 16 residues. Written as DNA, the CDR3 is TGCGCCAGCGGCTTAGGGGAGGGCCCTGGGGCAGATACGCAGTATTTT. This translates into CASGLGEGPGADTQYF.

This clone has just a few counts. The V call is TRBV4-1, the J call TRBJ1-6; 8 nucleotides agree with TRBD1. Looked up from germline, CDR1 is MGHRA and CDR2 is YSYEKL. The J segment lost 6 bases and the V segment lost 1 base, leaving 5 bases of the junction unmatched. This CDR3 region has 16 residues. In nucleotides, the CDR3 is TGCGCCAGCAGCCAAGTCCAGGGGGCCGGTAATTCACCCCTCCACTTT. This translates into CASSQVQGAGNSPLHF.

This rearrangement joins TRBV19 to TRBJ1-1; possible D gene TRBD1, 5 bases. The CDR3 sequence is 12 residues long. Trimming cost V 6 bases and J 4 bases, with 9 bases left between them. Germline-derived CDR1 and CDR2 are LNHDA and SQIVND (reference sequence). In DNA form, the CDR3 reads TGTGCCAGTAGAGTGGGGGGCACTGAAGCTTTCTTT. It is translated as CASRVGGTEAFF.

CDR3 coding DNA: TGTGCCAGCAGCTCCGCCGGGATAGATCAAGAGACCCAGTACTTC. It yields the protein CASSSAGIDQETQYF. The rearrangement links TRBV5-2 to TRBJ2-5; TRBD2 is the table's D call, not checked against the DNA. TRBV5-2 is given as a pseudogene. The CDR3 covers 15 residues.

The rearrangement uses TRBV9 and TRBJ1-1; unclear D gene. The CDR3 totals 12 residues. Trimming cost V 5 bases and J 10 bases, with 15 bases left between them. The V gene's germline CDR1 is SGDLS and CDR2 YYNGEE. CDR3 residues: CASSTPQSPAFF. CDR3 DNA: TGTGCCAGCAGTACTCCTCAGTCCCCAGCTTTCTTT.

This clone has only a few counts. The V gene is TRBV6-1, the J gene TRBJ2-3; 7 bases align to TRBD2. Looked up from germline, CDR1 is MNHNS and CDR2 is SASEGT. Germline trimming cut 8 bases from V and 2 bases from J; bases unmatched to any gene: 10. This CDR3 is 15 amino acids long. The CDR3 DNA reads as TGTGCCAGCCCGAGCGGGGAGGCCTACACAGATACGCAGTATTTT. Its translation: CASPSGEAYTDTQYF.

The rearrangement joins TRBV30 to TRBJ2-4; D uncertain. Per the germline V gene, CDR1 is GTSNPN and CDR2 is SVGIG (reference sequence). The germline V and J ends were trimmed by 4 bases and 5 bases, with 9 bases remaining between them. The length of the CDR3 is 12 residues. The chain's CDR3 is CAWKGLENIQYF. For the CDR3, the DNA is TGTGCCTGGAAAGGGCTGGAAAACATTCAGTACTTC. Supplemented by reference TRBV30 and TRBJ2-4, the full variable domain reads SQTIHQWPATLVQPVGSPLSLECTVEGTSNPNLYWYRQAAGRGLQLLFYSVGIGQISSEVPQNLSASRPQDRQFILSSKKLLLSDSGFYLCAWKGLENIQYFGAGTRLSVL.

The chain links TRBV19 to TRBJ2-7; 7 bases are shared with TRBD1. Germline V gene sequence: CDR1 LNHDA, CDR2 SQIVND (reference sequence). Trimming removed 6 bases from V and 0 bases from J; junction bases left unmatched: 8. This CDR3 has 15 residues. CDR3 bases: TGTGCCAGTAGCCAAGGGACAGCAAGCTCCTACGAGCAGTACTTC. Encoded protein: CASSQGTASSYEQYF.

In its sample, this clone was seen once. The chain uses TRBV19 and TRBJ2-1, with D perhaps TRBD2 (5 bases). Germline V lookup: CDR1 LNHDA, CDR2 SQIVND (reference sequence). This CDR3 region has 13 residues. Deletions cut 3 bases from V and 3 bases from J, with 6 bases between. The CDR3 DNA is TGTGCCAGTAGTATGGACTTCTACAATGAGCAGTTCTTC. It codes for CASSMDFYNEQFF.

The gene calls are TRBV19 and TRBJ2-1; 9 positions agree with TRBD2. This CDR3 is built from 16 residues. Losses at the gene ends were 6 bases for V and 6 bases for J; bases not matched to a gene: 12. CDR1 is LNHDA, CDR2 SQIVND, per germline (reference sequence). CDR3 bases: TGTGCCAGTAGCCTAGGAGGCGGGGGGGCCTTCAATGAGCAGTTCTTC. Protein: CASSLGGGGAFNEQFF. Using reference TRBV19 and TRBJ2-1 for the parts outside the CDR3, the full variable domain is DGGITQSPKYLFRKEGQNVTLSCEQNLNHDAMYWYRQDPGQGLRLIYYSQIVNDFQKGDIAEGYSVSREKKESFPLTVTSAQKNPTAFYLCASSLGGGGAFNEQFFGPGTRLTVL.

This clone was found once. V and J are TRBV20-1 and TRBJ1-2; a weak D match, TRBD1 (5 bases). Germline CDR1 DFQATT, CDR2 SNEGSKA (reference sequence). This CDR3 is built from 11 residues. V was cut by 4 bases and J by 8 bases, with 11 bases left in between. This CDR3 reads CSATPRGGYTF. The CDR3 DNA reads as TGCAGTGCTACCCCCCGGGGGGGCTACACCTTC.

This chain connects TRBV9 to TRBJ1-3; D perhaps matches TRBD1 (6 bases). Trimming shortened V by 0 bases and J by 4 bases, and 14 bases separated the two germline ends. From germline, CDR1 is SGDLS and CDR2 YYNGEE. This CDR3 comprises 16 residues. CDR3 in amino acids: CASSVGIEGDGNTIYF. In DNA form, the CDR3 reads TGTGCCAGCAGCGTAGGAATCGAGGGGGACGGAAACACCATATATTTT.

This clone has more than one count but fewer than ten. V and J are TRBV29-1 and TRBJ1-1; the D gene is possibly TRBD1 (6 bases). Germline CDR1 and CDR2: SQVTM and ANQGSEA. Between the trimmed V and J ends, which lost 4 bases and 8 bases, there was a span of 17 bases. The CDR3 runs 13 residues. CDR3 nucleotide sequence: TGCAGCGTTGTGTTACCGGGGGCTAAAGAAGCTTTCTTT. This codes for CSVVLPGAKEAFF.